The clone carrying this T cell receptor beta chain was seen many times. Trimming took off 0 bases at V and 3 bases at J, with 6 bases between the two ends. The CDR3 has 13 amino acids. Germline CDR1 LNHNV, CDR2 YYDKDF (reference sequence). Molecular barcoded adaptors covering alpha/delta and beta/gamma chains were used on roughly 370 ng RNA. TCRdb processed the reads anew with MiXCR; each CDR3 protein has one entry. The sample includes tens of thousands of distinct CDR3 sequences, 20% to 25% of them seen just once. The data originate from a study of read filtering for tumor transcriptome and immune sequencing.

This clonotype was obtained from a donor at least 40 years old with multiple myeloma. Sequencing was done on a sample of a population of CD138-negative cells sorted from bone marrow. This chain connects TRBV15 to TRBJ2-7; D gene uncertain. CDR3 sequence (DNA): TGTGCCACCAGCAGAGATCTGGACTACGAGCAGTACTTC. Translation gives CATSRDLDYEQYF.